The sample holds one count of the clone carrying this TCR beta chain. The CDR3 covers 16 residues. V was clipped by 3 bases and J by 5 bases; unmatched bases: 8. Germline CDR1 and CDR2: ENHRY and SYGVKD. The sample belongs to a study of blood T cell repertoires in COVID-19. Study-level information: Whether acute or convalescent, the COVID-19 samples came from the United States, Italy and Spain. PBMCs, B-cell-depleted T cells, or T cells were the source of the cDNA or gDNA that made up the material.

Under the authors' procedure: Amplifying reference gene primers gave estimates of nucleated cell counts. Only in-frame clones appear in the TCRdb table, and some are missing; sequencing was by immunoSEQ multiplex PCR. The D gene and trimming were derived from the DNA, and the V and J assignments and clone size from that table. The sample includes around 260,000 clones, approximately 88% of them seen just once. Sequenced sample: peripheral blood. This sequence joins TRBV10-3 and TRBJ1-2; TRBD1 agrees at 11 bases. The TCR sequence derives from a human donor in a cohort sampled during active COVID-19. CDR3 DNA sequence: TGTGCCATCAGTGACGGACAGGGGGCACAAGCGTATGGCTACACCTTC. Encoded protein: CAISDGQGAQAYGYTF.